The 18 T cell receptor beta chains below come from one sample, sequenced in a study of blood T cell repertoires in COVID-19. Clones were sequenced by immunoSEQ multiplex PCR, and TCRdb holds only the in-frame ones, with some missing. The repertoire holds fewer than 250,000 clones, approximately 82% seen once, with around 8.7% in the top ten. The sample was peripheral blood. These receptors were obtained from a woman between 45 and 65 years old with acute or convalescent COVID-19.

V gene TRBV5-4 combines with J gene TRBJ2-2, with TRBD1 identical over 8 bases. The CDR3 extends over 16 amino acids. The germline CDR1 and CDR2 sequences are SGHNT and YYREEE (reference sequence). Unmatched junction bases numbered 8, after V lost 4 bases and J lost 3 bases. CDR3 DNA: TGTGCCAGCAGCCAACCTACAGGGGGGTACACCGGGGAGCTGTTTTTT. Translated, it gives CASSQPTGGYTGELFF.

V is TRBV24-1 and J is TRBJ2-1; the match to TRBD1 covers 7 bases. The CDR3 length is 15 residues. CDR1 KGHDR and CDR2 SFDVKD come from the germline V gene. The J segment lost 8 bases and the V segment lost 3 bases, leaving 9 bases of the junction unmatched. Here the CDR3 DNA reads TGTGCCACCAGTGATATTGGGACAGTCGGCGATGAGCAGTTCTTC. Its translation: CATSDIGTVGDEQFF.

The chain employs TRBV5-4 and TRBJ1-2; the match to TRBD1 covers 7 bases. V gave up 4 bases and J gave up 1 base; unmatched junction bases: 4. The germline V gene encodes CDR1 SGHNT and CDR2 YYREEE (reference sequence). CDR3 length: 14 residues. For the CDR3, the DNA is TGTGCCAGCAGCACGGACAGGCTTAACTATGGCTACACCTTC. Its translation is CASSTDRLNYGYTF.

This clone occurred a few times. The CDR3 region is CASSLGGTSKYF. DNA of the CDR3: TGTGCCAGCAGCTTAGGTGGCACCTCGAAGTACTTC. The chain links TRBV11-2 to TRBJ2-7; unclear D gene. Germline CDR1 SGHAT, CDR2 FQNNGV. This CDR3 has 12 residues. V gave up 1 base and J gave up 11 bases, with 12 bases separating them.

About this clone: The same CDR3 is also encoded by other DNA sequences in this sample. The genes are TRBV5-4 and TRBJ2-3; D unresolved. Germline V gene lookup returns CDR1 SGHNT and CDR2 YYREEE (reference sequence). The CDR3 has 12 amino acids. Trimming removed 3 bases from V and 0 bases from J, with 2 bases in between. CDR3 sequence: CASSSSTDTQYF. The CDR3 DNA sequence: TGTGCCAGCAGCTCGAGCACAGATACGCAGTATTTT.

The gene calls are TRBV10-3 and TRBJ2-3; the match to TRBD1 covers 7 bases. The germline gives CDR1 ENHRY, CDR2 SYGVKD. The length of the CDR3 is 22 residues. V lost 4 bases to trimming and J lost 4 bases; unmatched junction nucleotides: 29. The CDR3 coding sequence is TGTGCCATCAGTGGAAACCGCGACAGGGTCCAAATCAGTGGAGTGTTTCCAGATACGCAGTATTTT. This codes for CAISGNRDRVQISGVFPDTQYF.

The chain has TRBV27 and TRBJ2-1; 8 bases match TRBD2. CDR3 length: 14 residues. V dropped 6 bases and J dropped 7; count of bases not matched to a gene: 8. The germline gives CDR1 MNHEY, CDR2 SMNVEV (reference sequence). CDR3 residues: CASRYSGIGNEQFF. CDR3 nucleotides: TGTGCCAGCAGATATAGCGGGATCGGGAATGAGCAGTTCTTC.

The chain recombines TRBV27 with TRBJ2-7, with D maybe TRBD1 (6 bases). This CDR3 spans 15 amino acids. The germline V gene encodes CDR1 MNHEY and CDR2 SMNVEV (reference sequence). With 6 bases removed from V and 1 base from J, the gap between germline ends came to 16 bases. The chain's CDR3 is CASSRRQDLSYEQYF. CDR3 DNA: TGTGCCAGCAGCCGCAGACAGGACCTATCCTACGAGCAGTACTTC.

This clone was seen once. This chain connects TRBV7-2 to TRBJ1-3; 9 positions match TRBD1. The CDR3 length is 14 residues. After removal of 5 bases from V and 4 bases from J, the junction contained 3 bases not matched to a gene. From germline, CDR1 is SGHTA and CDR2 FQGNSA. CDR3 protein: CASSTTGGGNTIYF. CDR3 in DNA: TGTGCCAGCAGCACGACAGGGGGAGGAAACACCATATATTTT.

The chain is built from TRBV3-1 (or the pseudogene TRBV3-2) and TRBJ1-1, with D maybe TRBD1 (5 bases). V dropped 4 bases and J dropped 1 base, with 10 bases sitting between them. The germline CDR1 and CDR2 sequences are LGHDT and YNNKEL (reference sequence). The CDR3 loop spans 14 amino acids. The CDR3 DNA follows: TGTGCCAGCAGCCCTTTGACAGCGAACACTGAAGCTTTCTTT. This codes for CASSPLTANTEAFF.

This sequence joins TRBV5-8 and TRBJ2-4, with D unclear. Trimming took 4 bases from V and 7 from J, leaving 6 bases between them. Germline V gene data show CDR1 as SGHTS and CDR2 as YDEGEE. The CDR3 sequence is 11 residues long. The CDR3 here is CASSQSNIQYF. The CDR3 DNA reads TGTGCCAGCAGCCAGTCGAACATTCAGTACTTC. The variable domain in full, completed from reference TRBV5-8 and TRBJ2-4, reads EAGVTQSPTHLIKTRGQQATLRCSPISGHTSVYWYQQALGLGLQFLLWYDEGEERNRGNFPPRFSGRQFPNYSSELNVNALELEDSALYLCASSQSNIQYFGAGTRLSVL.

This chain uses TRBV5-4 with TRBJ1-2, with 10 bases that match TRBD1. J was trimmed by 4 bases and V by 3 bases; bases with no gene match: 6. CDR1 is SGHNT, CDR2 YYREEE, per germline (reference sequence). There are 15 residues in the CDR3. This chain's CDR3 is CASSSLDRGIYGYTF. The DNA of the CDR3 is TGTGCCAGCAGCTCCCTGGACAGGGGGATCTATGGCTACACCTTC.

The rearrangement links TRBV5-8 to TRBJ1-4; TRBD1 is a possible D gene (5 bases). V was clipped by 4 bases and J by 8 bases, with 15 bases between them. The CDR3 sequence is 14 residues long. Germline CDR1 is SGHTS and CDR2 is YDEGEE. For the CDR3, the DNA is TGTGCCAGCAGCCCGGGGGGAGTCGACGAAAAACTGTTTTTT. The encoded protein is CASSPGGVDEKLFF.

The chain links TRBV18 to TRBJ1-2; no definite D call. This CDR3 has 17 residues. The ends were cut back, 1 base at V and 2 bases at J, with 17 bases in the middle. Germline V gene data show CDR1 as KGHSH and CDR2 as LQKENI. Here the CDR3 DNA reads TGTGCCAGCTCACCACTTATCTTGTCTCCCCCGAACTATGGCTACACCTTC. This encodes CASSPLILSPPNYGYTF.

This sequence joins TRBV27 and TRBJ2-3; TRBD2 matches 7 bases. From germline, CDR1 is MNHEY and CDR2 SMNVEV (reference sequence). The CDR3 has 17 residues. The junction had 9 bases not matched to a gene; V was cut back by 0 bases and J by 3 bases. CDR3: CASSLSLPGGRTDTQYF. CDR3 DNA sequence: TGTGCCAGCAGTTTATCCTTACCCGGGGGGAGGACAGATACGCAGTATTTT.

The chain joins TRBV5-1 to TRBJ1-1; TRBD1 agrees at 9 bases. The CDR3 covers 17 residues. Germline-derived CDR1 and CDR2 are SGHRS and YFSETQ. V gave up 0 bases and J gave up 2 bases; unmatched junction bases: 8. The CDR3 sequence is CASSLGLRQGVNTEAFF. In DNA form, the CDR3 reads TGCGCCAGCAGCTTGGGGCTACGACAGGGGGTAAACACTGAAGCTTTCTTT.

The V call is TRBV24-1, the J call TRBJ2-3; 10 positions match TRBD2. Trimming at V came to 9 bases and at J to 4 bases, leaving 12 bases not matched to a gene. There are 16 residues in the CDR3. CDR1 KGHDR and CDR2 SFDVKD come from the germline V gene. The CDR3 is CATGSSGREGPDTQYF. The CDR3 nucleotides are TGTGCCACCGGCTCTAGCGGGAGAGAGGGCCCAGATACGCAGTATTTT.

This clone has only one observation. The V gene is TRBV4-1, the J gene TRBJ1-2; D is undetermined. The length of the CDR3 is 16 residues. V gave up 0 bases and J gave up 4 bases, with 15 bases separating them. CDR1 is MGHRA and CDR2 is YSYEKL in the germline V gene. CDR3 residues: CASSQDPGGIGYGYTF. In DNA, the CDR3 is TGCGCCAGCAGCCAAGATCCTGGAGGGATCGGCTATGGCTACACCTTC.